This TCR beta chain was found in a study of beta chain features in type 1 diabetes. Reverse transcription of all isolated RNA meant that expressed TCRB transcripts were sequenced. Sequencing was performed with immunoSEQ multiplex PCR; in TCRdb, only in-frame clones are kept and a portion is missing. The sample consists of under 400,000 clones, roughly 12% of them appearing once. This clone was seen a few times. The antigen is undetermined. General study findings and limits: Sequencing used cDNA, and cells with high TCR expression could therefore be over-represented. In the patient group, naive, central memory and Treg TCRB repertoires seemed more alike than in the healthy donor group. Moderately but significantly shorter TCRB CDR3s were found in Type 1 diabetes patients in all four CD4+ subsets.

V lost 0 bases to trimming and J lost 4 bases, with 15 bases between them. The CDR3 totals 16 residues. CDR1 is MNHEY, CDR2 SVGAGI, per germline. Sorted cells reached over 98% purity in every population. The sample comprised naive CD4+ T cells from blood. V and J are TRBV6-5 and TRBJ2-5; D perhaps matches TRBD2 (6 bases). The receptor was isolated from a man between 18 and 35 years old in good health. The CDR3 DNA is TGTGCCAGCAGTTACTCTTTTCGGGGGTTGGGAGAGACCCAGTACTTC. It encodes CASSYSFRGLGETQYF.